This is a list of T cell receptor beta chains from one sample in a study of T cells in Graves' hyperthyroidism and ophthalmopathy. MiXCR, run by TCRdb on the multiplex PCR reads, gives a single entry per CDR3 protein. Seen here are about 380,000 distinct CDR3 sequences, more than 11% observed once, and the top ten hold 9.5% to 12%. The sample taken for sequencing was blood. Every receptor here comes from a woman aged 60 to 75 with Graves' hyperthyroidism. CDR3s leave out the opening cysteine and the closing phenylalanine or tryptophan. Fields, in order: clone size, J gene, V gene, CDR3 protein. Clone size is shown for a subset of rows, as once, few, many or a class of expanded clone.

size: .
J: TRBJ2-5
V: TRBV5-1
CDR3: ASSLAGTRSETQY

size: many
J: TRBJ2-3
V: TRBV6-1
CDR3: ASSWGAISTDTQY

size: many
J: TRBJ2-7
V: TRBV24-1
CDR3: ATSDPPGTSQY

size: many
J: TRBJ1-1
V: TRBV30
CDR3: AWRSQLNTEAF

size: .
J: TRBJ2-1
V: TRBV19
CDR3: ASSIIGYNEQF

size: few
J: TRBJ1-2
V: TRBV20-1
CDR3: SAREGPGYT

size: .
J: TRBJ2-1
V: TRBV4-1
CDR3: ASSHPTSGTQQF

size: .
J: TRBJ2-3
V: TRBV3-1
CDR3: ASSQGLAGGEDTQY

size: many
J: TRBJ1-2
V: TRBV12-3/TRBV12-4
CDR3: ASSLVPYGYT

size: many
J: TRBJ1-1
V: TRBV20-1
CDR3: SALDLQNTEAF

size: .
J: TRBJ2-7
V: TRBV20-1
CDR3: SASWTPGSSEQY

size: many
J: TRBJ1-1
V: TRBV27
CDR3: ASSSNRKEAF

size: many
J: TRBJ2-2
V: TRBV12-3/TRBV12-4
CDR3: ASSFGLAGGFGELF

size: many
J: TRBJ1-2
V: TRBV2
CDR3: ASSDGRRRVYGYT

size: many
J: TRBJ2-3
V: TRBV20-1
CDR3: SAESGRATRGTDTQY

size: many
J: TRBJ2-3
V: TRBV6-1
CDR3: ASGIIAGGVADTQY

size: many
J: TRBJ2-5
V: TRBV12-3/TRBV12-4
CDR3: ASSRGLAGKVYQETQY

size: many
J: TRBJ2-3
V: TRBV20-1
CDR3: SAKQATYTQY

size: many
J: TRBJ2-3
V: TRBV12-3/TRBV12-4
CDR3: ASSLRGGDTQY

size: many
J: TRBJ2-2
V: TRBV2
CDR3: ASRIRDVPGELF

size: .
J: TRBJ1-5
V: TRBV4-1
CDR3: ASSQRQGNQPQH

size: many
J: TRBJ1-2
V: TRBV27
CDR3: ASRGQGAYGYT

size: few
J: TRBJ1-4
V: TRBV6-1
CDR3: ASSETQFHEKLF

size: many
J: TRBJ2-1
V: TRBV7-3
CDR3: ASSKTSGEYNEQF

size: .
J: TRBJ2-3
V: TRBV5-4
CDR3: ASSSLGGITDTQY

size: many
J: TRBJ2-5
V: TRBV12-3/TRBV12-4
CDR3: ASSLVGGHQY

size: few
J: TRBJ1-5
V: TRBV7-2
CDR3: ASSPGTGGGQPQH

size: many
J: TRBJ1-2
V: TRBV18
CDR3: ASSPRTGVGGYT

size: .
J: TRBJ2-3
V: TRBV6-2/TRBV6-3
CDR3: ASSPPPRSREGGTDTQY

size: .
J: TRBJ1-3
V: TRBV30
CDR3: AWSRDRLRNSGNTIY

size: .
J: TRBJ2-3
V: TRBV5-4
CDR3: ASSFGNGVTDTQY

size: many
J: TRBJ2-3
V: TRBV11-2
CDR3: ASSFGATKDTQY

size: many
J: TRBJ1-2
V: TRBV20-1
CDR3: SARIRPSGYGGYT

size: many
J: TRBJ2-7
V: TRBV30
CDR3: AWSVWTIHEQY

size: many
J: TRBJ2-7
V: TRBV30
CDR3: AWDNAYEQY

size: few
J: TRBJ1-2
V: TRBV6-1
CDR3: ASSVTGGYT

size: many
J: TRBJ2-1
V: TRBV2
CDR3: ASSRASSSYNEQF

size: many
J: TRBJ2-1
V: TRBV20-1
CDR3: SAAGNSYNEQF

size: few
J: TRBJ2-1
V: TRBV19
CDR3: ATQDGYNEQF

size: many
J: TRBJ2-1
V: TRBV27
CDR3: ASSLWGNEQF

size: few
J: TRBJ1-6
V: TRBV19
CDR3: ASNGQTDSPLH

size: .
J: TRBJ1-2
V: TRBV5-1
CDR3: VSRPQGVYGYT

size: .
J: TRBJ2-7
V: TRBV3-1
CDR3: ASSQYGTYEQY

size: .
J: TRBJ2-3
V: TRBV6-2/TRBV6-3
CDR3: ASSSPKGNTDTQY

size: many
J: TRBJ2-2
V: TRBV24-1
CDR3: ATRGGRGTGELF

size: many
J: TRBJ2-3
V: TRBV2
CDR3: ASSTSPVDTQY

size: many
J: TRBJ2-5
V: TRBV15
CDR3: ATSRLTGTAGETQY

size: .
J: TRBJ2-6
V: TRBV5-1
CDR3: ASSPVHSGANVLT

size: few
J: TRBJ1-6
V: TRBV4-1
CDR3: ASSNSGVGDSPLH

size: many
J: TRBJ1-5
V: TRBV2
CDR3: ASSAGTDHNQPQH

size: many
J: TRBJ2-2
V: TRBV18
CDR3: ASSPSSQNTGELF

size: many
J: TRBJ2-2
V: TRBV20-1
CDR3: SARYYGRENTGELF

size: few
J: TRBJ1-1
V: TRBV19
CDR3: ASSIWRGTEAF

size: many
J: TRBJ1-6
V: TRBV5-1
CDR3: ASNRDRDSPLH

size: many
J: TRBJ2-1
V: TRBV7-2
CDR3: ASRQRSSSYNEQF